Each of the 27 T cell receptor beta chains below was sequenced from the same sample in a study of blood T cell repertoires in COVID-19. Some clones are missing from TCRdb's copy, which holds only in-frame ones; the method was immunoSEQ multiplex PCR. This table holds around 150,000 clones, around 80% found once. The sequenced sample consisted of PBMCs or T cells enriched from blood (not recorded which). The receptors derive from a man aged 40-50 years who had recovered from COVID-19.

This clone showed up just a few times. The chain employs TRBV7-3 and TRBJ1-1; D possibly corresponds to TRBD1 (5 bases). Trimming left V 5 bases short and J 4 bases short, with 14 bases between. This CDR3 has 14 amino acids. Germline V gives CDR1 SGHTA, CDR2 FQGTGA. Here the CDR3 reads CASSQITGGTEAFF. The CDR3 DNA follows: TGTGCCAGCAGCCAAATCACGGGGGGCACTGAAGCTTTCTTT.

This clone was picked up a small number of times. The V gene is TRBV6-5, the J gene TRBJ2-1, with 11 bases matching TRBD2. Germline assignment: CDR1 MNHEY and CDR2 SVGAGI. The CDR3 extends over 15 amino acids. Germline trimming cut 5 bases from V and 4 bases from J; bases unmatched to any gene: 4. Here the CDR3 DNA reads TGTGCCAGCAGTCCGACTAGCGGGGAATACAATGAGCAGTTCTTC. Protein sequence: CASSPTSGEYNEQFF.

Points on this clone: Other DNA sequences within the sample encode an identical CDR3. The genes are TRBV5-1 and TRBJ1-1; maybe TRBD1 (5 bases). The length of the CDR3 is 14 residues. Germline values: CDR1 SGHRS, CDR2 YFSETQ. Trimming pared 4 bases from V and 2 bases from J, leaving 12 bases between. CDR3 sequence reads: CASSLRRGNTEAFF. CDR3 in DNA: TGCGCCAGCAGCCTCCGAAGGGGTAACACTGAAGCTTTCTTT. Full variable domain (missing parts from reference TRBV5-1 and TRBJ1-1): KAGVTQTPRYLIKTRGQQVTLSCSPISGHRSVSWYQQTPGQGLQFLFEYFSETQRNKGNFPGRFSGRQFSNSRSEMNVSTLELGDSALYLCASSLRRGNTEAFFGQGTRLTVV.

Many counts were recorded for this clone. The V and J genes are TRBV2 and TRBJ2-2; perhaps TRBD1 as D (6 bases). The germline CDR1 and CDR2 sequences are SNHLY and FYNNEI. This CDR3 has 14 residues. Trimming stripped 9 bases from V and 5 bases from J, with 16 bases between. CDR3 DNA sequence: TGTGCCAGTACAGGGTCCCTCGGGACCGGGGAGCTGTTTTTT. It is translated as CASTGSLGTGELFF.

The gene calls are TRBV14 and TRBJ1-3, with unresolved D. The germline V gene has CDR1 SGHDN and CDR2 FVKESK. Between the trimmed V and J ends, which lost 0 bases and 0 bases, there was a span of 6 bases. This CDR3 comprises 15 residues. The CDR3 sequence: CASSQDRSSGNTIYF. For the CDR3, the DNA is TGTGCCAGCAGCCAAGACCGGAGCTCTGGAAACACCATATATTTT.

For the CDR3, the DNA is TGTGCCAGCAGCCTACTGGTCGGGACGGGGGCAGATACGCAGTATTTT. This sequence encodes CASSLLVGTGADTQYF. The chain joins TRBV13 to TRBJ2-3; tentatively, D is TRBD2 (6 bases). The V and J ends lost 5 bases and 4 bases respectively, with 19 bases between them. The germline gives CDR1 PRHDT, CDR2 FYEKMQ (reference sequence). This CDR3 spans 16 amino acids.

J is TRBJ1-2 and V is TRBV30; D is unresolved. CDR3 size: 11 residues. The germline V gene has CDR1 GTSNPN and CDR2 SVGIG (reference sequence). Trimming took off 8 bases at V and 2 bases at J, with 9 bases between the two ends. CDR3 DNA: TGTGCCGGGCTTGGAAACTATGGCTACACCTTC. Protein product: CAGLGNYGYTF. The full variable domain, rest sourced from reference TRBV30 and TRBJ1-2, is SQTIHQWPATLVQPVGSPLSLECTVEGTSNPNLYWYRQAAGRGLQLLFYSVGIGQISSEVPQNLSASRPQDRQFILSSKKLLLSDSGFYLCAGLGNYGYTFGSGTRLTVV.

The genes are TRBV30 and TRBJ2-3; the D gene is possibly TRBD2 (6 bases). With 0 bases removed from V and 6 bases from J, the gap between germline ends came to 16 bases. This CDR3 contains 15 residues. Germline CDR1 is GTSNPN and CDR2 is SVGIG (reference sequence). The DNA of the CDR3 is TGTGCCTGGAGTGTACTGGGAGGTCTGGGGGATACGCAGTATTTT. Residues: CAWSVLGGLGDTQYF.

CDR3 nucleotides: TGTGCCATCAGTGCGGACAGGAGCTATGGCTACACCTTC. It codes for CAISADRSYGYTF. The J gene is TRBJ1-2, the V gene TRBV10-3; TRBD1 matches at 7 bases. The CDR3 loop spans 13 amino acids. Germline V gene data show CDR1 as ENHRY and CDR2 as SYGVKD. Unmatched junction bases numbered 3, after V lost 4 bases and J lost 4 bases.

The rearrangement joins TRBV19 to TRBJ1-5, with 8 bases identical to TRBD1. V lost 3 bases and J lost 6; bases outside the gene matches: 7. CDR3 length: 15 amino acids. Germline CDR1 and CDR2: LNHDA and SQIVND (reference sequence). The chain's CDR3 is CASSIRQGLSQPQHF. CDR3 DNA: TGTGCCAGTAGTATCCGACAGGGGTTGTCTCAGCCCCAGCATTTT. The full variable domain, completed using reference TRBV19 and TRBJ1-5, is DGGITQSPKYLFRKEGQNVTLSCEQNLNHDAMYWYRQDPGQGLRLIYYSQIVNDFQKGDIAEGYSVSREKKESFPLTVTSAQKNPTAFYLCASSIRQGLSQPQHFGDGTRLSIL.

This clone is a singleton in its sample. V and J are TRBV5-1 and TRBJ2-2; 11 positions match TRBD1. CDR1 and CDR2 from the germline V gene are SGHRS and YFSETQ. This CDR3 spans 16 amino acids. V lost 4 bases and J lost 6; bases outside the gene matches: 8. CDR3 region: CASSRDGQGAAGELFF. As DNA, the CDR3 is TGCGCCAGCAGCCGGGACGGACAGGGGGCGGCCGGGGAGCTGTTTTTT.

The chain has TRBV5-1 and TRBJ2-7; 8 bases line up with TRBD1. The CDR3 extends over 14 amino acids. The trim removed 3 bases at V and 3 bases at J, leaving 5 bases unmatched. CDR1 and CDR2 (germline): SGHRS, YFSETQ. CDR3 coding DNA: TGCGCCAGCAGCTGGACAGGGATGGTCTACGAGCAGTACTTC. It is translated as CASSWTGMVYEQYF.

CDR3 nucleotide sequence: TGTGCCAGCAGCTCTGACTCATTCTCTGGAAACACCATATATTTT. This codes for CASSSDSFSGNTIYF. The rearrangement joins TRBV3-1 (or the pseudogene TRBV3-2) to TRBJ1-3; D uncertain. This CDR3 contains 15 residues. V lost 5 bases, J lost 0 bases, and 11 bases lay in between. Germline V lookup: CDR1 LGHDT, CDR2 YNNKEL (reference sequence).

V gene TRBV21-1 combines with J gene TRBJ2-5; TRBD2 reflects the table's D call only, with no check against the DNA. TRBV21-1 is a pseudogene locus. The CDR3 runs to 16 residues. CDR3 sequence reads: CASSCVGLVYQETQYF. The CDR3 nucleotides read TGTGCCAGCAGCTGCGTGGGACTAGTGTACCAAGAGACCCAGTACTTC.

The rearrangement links TRBV30 to TRBJ2-3; the match to TRBD1 covers 10 bases. The CDR3 covers 16 residues. CDR1 is GTSNPN, CDR2 SVGIG, per germline (reference sequence). With V trimmed by 2 bases and J by 1 base, 6 bases remained unmatched. In DNA, the CDR3 is TGTGCCTGGAGTCCCGGGACAGGGGCCGGCACAGATACGCAGTATTTT. This sequence encodes CAWSPGTGAGTDTQYF.

The V call is TRBV2, the J call TRBJ1-2; TRBD1 aligns across 7 bases. J gave up 4 bases and V 6 bases, and 11 bases lay outside the gene matches. CDR1 is SNHLY and CDR2 is FYNNEI in the germline V gene. CDR3 length equals 15 residues. DNA of the CDR3: TGTGCCAGCAGCGAGGTAGCAGGGGGAGGCTATGGCTACACCTTC. The encoded protein is CASSEVAGGGYGYTF.

The chain combines TRBV9 with TRBJ1-3; D is unclear. Trimming removed 3 bases at V and 3 bases at J, with 13 bases between. The germline CDR1 and CDR2 sequences are SGDLS and YYNGEE. The CDR3 runs to 15 residues. The CDR3 reads CASSGTGRSGNTIYF. CDR3 in DNA: TGTGCCAGCAGCGGAACGGGGAGGAGTGGAAACACCATATATTTT.

This clone showed up just once. The chain carries TRBV19 and TRBJ2-5, with 9 bases aligning to TRBD1. The CDR3 consists of 14 residues. Germline CDR1 and CDR2: LNHDA and SQIVND (reference sequence). V dropped 10 bases and J dropped 5; count of bases not matched to a gene: 11. CDR3 DNA: TGTGCCACTCGGGACAGGGCTCTTAGGGAGACCCAGTACTTC. Amino acids: CATRDRALRETQYF.

The rearrangement links TRBV10-3 to TRBJ1-6, with TRBD1 identical over 8 bases. CDR3 length: 14 amino acids. CDR1 and CDR2 (germline): ENHRY, SYGVKD. V shed 6 bases and J 9 bases; nucleotides not matched to a gene: 7. CDR3 sequence reads: CAIRQDRDASPLHF. As DNA, the CDR3 is TGTGCCATCAGACAGGACAGGGACGCTTCACCCCTCCACTTT.

The chain couples TRBV27 to TRBJ2-7; no reliable D call. CDR3 length: 17 residues. The V and J ends lost 0 bases and 1 base respectively, with 16 bases between them. Per germline, CDR1 MNHEY and CDR2 SMNVEV (reference sequence). The CDR3 protein is CASSLSQTEWSSYEQYV. For the CDR3, the DNA is TGTGCCAGCAGTTTATCGCAGACGGAGTGGAGTTCCTACGAGCAGTACGTC.

V gene TRBV6-2 or TRBV6-3 combines with J gene TRBJ2-2; 8 bases align to TRBD2. This CDR3 has 16 residues. Looked up from germline, CDR1 is MNHEY and CDR2 is SVGEGT. The J segment lost 0 bases and the V segment lost 6 bases, leaving 6 bases of the junction unmatched. The CDR3 DNA reads TGTGCCAGCAGCCCTCCGGGACTAGCGAACACCGGGGAGCTGTTTTTT. It encodes CASSPPGLANTGELFF.

The chain employs TRBV2 and TRBJ2-2; D might be TRBD1 (6 bases). The germline CDR1 and CDR2 sequences are SNHLY and FYNNEI. V gave up 9 bases and J gave up 4 bases, with 15 bases separating them. The CDR3 covers 14 residues. CDR3 DNA: TGTGCCAGTTTTCCGGGACAAGCCACCGGGGAGCTGTTTTTT. Translation: CASFPGQATGELFF. The full variable domain, in which reference TRBV2 and TRBJ2-2 provide the parts outside the CDR3, is EPEVTQTPSHQVTQMGQEVILRCVPISNHLYFYWYRQILGQKVEFLVSFYNNEISEKSEIFDDQFSVERPDGSNFTLKIRSTKLEDSAMYFCASFPGQATGELFFGEGSRLTVL.

J is TRBJ1-1 and V is TRBV9; TRBD1 matches 7 bases. This CDR3 region has 14 residues. From germline, CDR1 is SGDLS and CDR2 YYNGEE. The V gene end was trimmed by 1 base and the J gene end by 9 bases; junction bases not matched to a gene: 9. This chain's CDR3 is CASSVLGQGDKAFF. The CDR3 region has the DNA TGTGCCAGCAGCGTATTAGGGCAGGGGGACAAAGCTTTCTTT.

The chain joins TRBV20-1 to TRBJ1-1; tentative D call: TRBD1 (6 bases). Per germline, CDR1 DFQATT and CDR2 SNEGSKA (reference sequence). The CDR3 is 11 residues long. Deletions cut 5 bases from V and 8 bases from J, with 12 bases between. Here the CDR3 reads CSAEKGQEAFF. The CDR3 DNA reads as TGCAGTGCTGAAAAAGGACAGGAAGCTTTCTTT.

The genes are TRBV29-1 and TRBJ2-1; the match to TRBD1 covers 7 bases. CDR3 length: 12 residues. Germline V lookup: CDR1 SQVTM, CDR2 ANQGSEA. Losses at the gene ends were 4 bases for V and 12 bases for J; bases not matched to a gene: 9. CDR3 protein: CSVAPGTALQFF. The CDR3 DNA is TGCAGCGTTGCCCCCGGGACAGCTTTGCAGTTCTTC.

V and J are TRBV11-2 and TRBJ1-3; D is possibly TRBD1 (6 bases). This CDR3 region has 16 residues. Between the trimmed V and J ends, which lost 3 bases and 0 bases, there was a span of 12 bases. Germline-derived CDR1 and CDR2 are SGHAT and FQNNGV. CDR3: CASSLDTRGSGNTIYF. In nucleotides, the CDR3 is TGTGCCAGCAGCTTGGATACCAGGGGCTCTGGAAACACCATATATTTT.

The rearrangement uses TRBV2 and TRBJ1-5, with TRBD1 identical over 11 bases. Trimming took 5 bases from V and 4 from J; bases not matched to a gene: 4. The CDR3 consists of 15 residues. Germline CDR1 reads SNHLY; CDR2 reads FYNNEI. The CDR3 region has the DNA TGTGCCAGCAGTCCGTGGGACAGGGGGAATCAGCCCCAGCATTTT. This gives the protein CASSPWDRGNQPQHF.